The TCR beta chain under discussion was sequenced for a study of blood T cells in healthy people across ages. Germline V gene lookup returns CDR1 DFQATT and CDR2 SNEGSKA (reference sequence). CDR3 length: 14 amino acids. Trimming took 3 bases from V and 0 from J, leaving 9 bases between them. A second about 7 to 12 cycle PCR used barcoded and J-beta primers. TCRdb used MiXCR to reprocess the 5' RACE reads, holding one entry per CDR3 protein. This table holds a few hundred thousand distinct CDR3 sequences, roughly half found once. This receptor was obtained from a man between 60 and 70 years old in good health. The sequenced sample was blood. The chain carries TRBV20-1 and TRBJ1-5; no firm D call. This CDR3 reads CSAREPYSNQPQHF. In DNA, the CDR3 is TGCAGTGCTAGGGAGCCGTATAGCAATCAGCCCCAGCATTTT.